A single sample is the source of the 21 T cell receptor beta chains below, sequenced in a study of T cell changes during pregnancy in multiple sclerosis. The repertoire was sequenced with immunoSEQ multiplex PCR; TCRdb's copy has only in-frame clones and lacks some. The sample shows some 85,000 clones, around 94% of them seen only once. The sequences come from peripheral blood, collected in the third trimester of pregnancy. All receptors derive from a female donor with multiple sclerosis, enrolled in a pregnancy study.

The CDR3, as DNA: TGCGCCAGCAGCCAGGAACTAGCGGGAGGGCCCTACGAGCAGTACTTC. Encoded protein: CASSQELAGGPYEQYF. The chain joins TRBV4-1 to TRBJ2-7, with TRBD2 matching 13 bases. This CDR3 comprises 16 residues. Germline trimming cut 3 bases from V and 2 bases from J; bases unmatched to any gene: 4. The germline V gene encodes CDR1 MGHRA and CDR2 YSYEKL.

This clone came up once. J is TRBJ2-1 and V is TRBV28; the match to TRBD2 covers 14 bases. Germline loops: CDR1 MDHEN, CDR2 SYDVKM. This CDR3 region has 17 residues. The V segment lost 2 bases and the J segment 7 bases; nucleotides outside the gene matches: 7. The CDR3 region is CASSLRTSGRFGNEQFF. CDR3 DNA: TGTGCCAGCAGTTTAAGGACTAGCGGGAGGTTCGGGAATGAGCAGTTCTTC.

The genes are TRBV15 and TRBJ2-3; D gene ambiguous. The germline V gene has CDR1 LNHNV and CDR2 YYDKDF (reference sequence). With 3 bases removed from V and 8 bases from J, the gap between germline ends came to 12 bases. This CDR3 is built from 13 residues. CDR3 bases: TGTGCCACCAGCAGCCGGGTCGAGAGTACGCAGTATTTT. Translation gives CATSSRVESTQYF.

The rearrangement uses TRBV5-1 and TRBJ2-3; 7 bases match TRBD1. The CDR3 spans 15 residues. V was pared by 3 bases and J by 0 bases, with 4 bases of the junction left unmatched. CDR1 and CDR2 from the germline V gene are SGHRS and YFSETQ. The CDR3 DNA reads as TGCGCCAGCAGCTACCGGGACAGTAGCACAGATACGCAGTATTTT. It translates to CASSYRDSSTDTQYF.

The chain combines TRBV2 with TRBJ2-7; 9 bases line up with TRBD1. Germline V gene data show CDR1 as SNHLY and CDR2 as FYNNEI. V gave up 4 bases and J gave up 3 bases; unmatched junction bases: 4. The CDR3 consists of 14 residues. The CDR3 DNA follows: TGTGCCAGCAGTGGTACAGGGGGCGGCTACGAGCAGTACTTC. Protein product: CASSGTGGGYEQYF. Drawing the rest from reference TRBV2 and TRBJ2-7, the complete variable domain is EPEVTQTPSHQVTQMGQEVILRCVPISNHLYFYWYRQILGQKVEFLVSFYNNEISEKSEIFDDQFSVERPDGSNFTLKIRSTKLEDSAMYFCASSGTGGGYEQYFGPGTRLTVT.

This chain joins TRBV19 and TRBJ2-2; D uncertain. Germline assignment: CDR1 LNHDA and CDR2 SQIVND (reference sequence). Trimming removed 6 bases at V and 4 bases at J, with 6 bases between. CDR3 length: 12 amino acids. This chain's CDR3 is CASRSVTGELFF. The CDR3 nucleotides are TGTGCCAGTAGGAGCGTCACCGGGGAGCTGTTTTTT.

The J gene is TRBJ2-1, the V gene TRBV5-5; D gene ambiguous. The CDR3 runs 10 residues. Per the germline V gene, CDR1 is SGHKS and CDR2 is YYEKEE (reference sequence). V lost 4 bases, J lost 6 bases, and 2 bases lay in between. For the CDR3, the DNA is TGTGCCAGCAGCCTCAATGAGCAGTTCTTC. Its protein is CASSLNEQFF.

The rearrangement uses TRBV9 and TRBJ2-5; 15 positions match TRBD2. The CDR3 spans 16 residues. Germline lookup yields CDR1 SGDLS and CDR2 YYNGEE. The trim removed 2 bases at V and 5 bases at J, leaving 4 bases unmatched. The CDR3 here is CASSVGLAGGGETQYF. The CDR3 region has the DNA TGTGCCAGCAGCGTGGGACTAGCGGGAGGAGGGGAGACCCAGTACTTC.

The rearrangement uses TRBV5-1 and TRBJ2-1, with 8 bases identical to TRBD1. The CDR3 has 17 residues. CDR1 is SGHRS and CDR2 is YFSETQ in the germline V gene. The trim removed 4 bases at V and 1 base at J, leaving 10 bases unmatched. The CDR3 reads CASSGETGGWSYNEQFF. For the CDR3, the DNA is TGCGCCAGCAGCGGTGAAACAGGGGGATGGTCCTACAATGAGCAGTTCTTC.

The CDR3, as DNA: TGTGCCAGCAGTGGGACTAGCTCCTACAATGAGCAGTTCTTC. As protein: CASSGTSSYNEQFF. The chain uses TRBV27 and TRBJ2-1; 8 bases are a match to TRBD2. V shed 5 bases, J shed 0 bases, and the junction held 0 bases outside the gene matches. CDR1 is MNHEY, CDR2 SMNVEV, per germline (reference sequence). The CDR3 loop spans 14 amino acids.

The chain combines TRBV5-4 with TRBJ1-2; 8 bases are shared with TRBD1. The CDR3 has 14 residues. Germline V gene sequence: CDR1 SGHNT, CDR2 YYREEE (reference sequence). The trim removed 4 bases at V and 5 bases at J, leaving 7 bases unmatched. CDR3 coding DNA: TGTGCCAGCAGCCCGGACAGGGAGACTTATGGCTACACCTTC. Protein: CASSPDRETYGYTF.

J is TRBJ2-3 and V is TRBV7-2, with a tentative D call TRBD1 (6 bases). CDR1 SGHTA and CDR2 FQGNSA come from the germline V gene. The V gene lost 1 base and the J gene lost 7 bases, with 12 bases spanning the gap. The CDR3 has 14 amino acids. The CDR3 is CASSLVDRTHTQYF. The CDR3, as DNA: TGTGCCAGCAGCTTAGTGGACAGAACCCATACGCAGTATTTT.

CDR3 DNA: TGTGCCAGCAGTTTTACTGGCACAGATACGCAGTATTTT. Translating it yields CASSFTGTDTQYF. The chain couples TRBV27 to TRBJ2-3; D is uncertain. The V and J ends lost 3 bases and 1 base respectively, with 5 bases between them. The germline V gene has CDR1 MNHEY and CDR2 SMNVEV (reference sequence). The CDR3 covers 13 residues.

This chain uses TRBV29-1 with TRBJ2-5, with a tentative D call TRBD1 (6 bases). This CDR3 is 12 amino acids long. V shed 6 bases and J shed 5 bases, with 13 bases lying between them. From germline, CDR1 is SQVTM and CDR2 ANQGSEA. The DNA for the CDR3 is TGCAGCGTGGCCAGGGGTCCGGAGACCCAGTACTTC. Translation gives CSVARGPETQYF.

The chain is built from TRBV9 and TRBJ2-1; possibly TRBD2 for D (6 bases). Germline CDR1 reads SGDLS; CDR2 reads YYNGEE. Trimming left V 2 bases short and J 3 bases short, with 12 bases between. The length of the CDR3 is 15 residues. The CDR3 loop is CASSVLSGNYNEQFF. The CDR3 DNA is TGTGCCAGCAGCGTTCTTAGCGGAAACTACAATGAGCAGTTCTTC. Drawing the rest from reference TRBV9 and TRBJ2-1, the complete variable domain is DSGVTQTPKHLITATGQRVTLRCSPRSGDLSVYWYQQSLDQGLQFLIQYYNGEERAKGNILERFSAQQFPDLHSELNLSSLELGDSALYFCASSVLSGNYNEQFFGPGTRLTVL.

The chain uses TRBV15 and TRBJ2-5; 8 bases are a match to TRBD2. V trimming: 3 bases; J trimming: 2 bases; junction bases outside the gene matches: 5. Germline V gene lookup returns CDR1 LNHNV and CDR2 YYDKDF (reference sequence). The CDR3 sequence is 15 residues long. The CDR3 region has the DNA TGTGCCACCAGCAGTAGCCGGGGGGGACAAGAGACCCAGTACTTC. It is translated as CATSSSRGGQETQYF.

This chain joins TRBV13 and TRBJ1-1; D remains ambiguous. The CDR3 has 15 residues. Germline lookup yields CDR1 PRHDT and CDR2 FYEKMQ (reference sequence). The V end was cut by 3 bases, the J end by 8 bases, with 19 bases between. CDR3 amino acids: CASSFPGEFGTEAFF. DNA of the CDR3: TGTGCCAGCAGCTTCCCGGGAGAGTTCGGAACGGAAGCTTTCTTT. Full variable domain (remainder filled in from reference TRBV13 and TRBJ1-1): AAGVIQSPRHLIKEKRETATLKCYPIPRHDTVYWYQQGPGQDPQFLISFYEKMQSDKGSIPDRFSAQQFSDYHSELNMSSLELGDSALYFCASSFPGEFGTEAFFGQGTRLTVV.

In its sample, this clone was seen once. V gene TRBV28 combines with J gene TRBJ2-1; no clear D. Germline V gene lookup returns CDR1 MDHEN and CDR2 SYDVKM. With 3 bases removed from V and 6 bases from J, the gap between germline ends came to 6 bases. CDR3 length: 12 residues. The CDR3 region is CASSFSGNEQFF. CDR3 nucleotides: TGTGCCAGCAGTTTTAGTGGCAATGAGCAGTTCTTC.

The chain combines TRBV6-1 with TRBJ1-2; tentatively, D is TRBD1 (5 bases). The germline V gene encodes CDR1 MNHNS and CDR2 SASEGT. The CDR3 is made up of 15 amino acids. V shed 3 bases and J shed 8 bases, with 19 bases lying between them. This chain's CDR3 is CASSDPRQSLRGYTF. The DNA of the CDR3 is TGTGCCAGCAGTGACCCAAGACAGTCCCTTCGGGGCTACACCTTC.

This rearrangement joins TRBV6-4 to TRBJ2-4, with 8 bases identical to TRBD2. The CDR3 extends over 20 amino acids. Per germline, CDR1 MRHNA and CDR2 SNTAGT. Germline trimming cut 0 bases from V and 3 bases from J; bases unmatched to any gene: 16. Here the CDR3 DNA reads TGTGCCAGCAGTGACTCGAAGGTAGCGGGACATCCTTCGGGCAAAAACATTCAGTACTTC. Its protein is CASSDSKVAGHPSGKNIQYF.

V is TRBV7-2 and J is TRBJ2-3; 8 bases align to TRBD1. Germline lookup yields CDR1 SGHTA and CDR2 FQGNSA. V trimming: 5 bases; J trimming: 4 bases; junction bases outside the gene matches: 11. This CDR3 region has 16 residues. The CDR3 DNA is TGTGCCAGCAGCCACAGCACAGGGGGGATTGCAGATACGCAGTATTTT. Amino acids: CASSHSTGGIADTQYF.